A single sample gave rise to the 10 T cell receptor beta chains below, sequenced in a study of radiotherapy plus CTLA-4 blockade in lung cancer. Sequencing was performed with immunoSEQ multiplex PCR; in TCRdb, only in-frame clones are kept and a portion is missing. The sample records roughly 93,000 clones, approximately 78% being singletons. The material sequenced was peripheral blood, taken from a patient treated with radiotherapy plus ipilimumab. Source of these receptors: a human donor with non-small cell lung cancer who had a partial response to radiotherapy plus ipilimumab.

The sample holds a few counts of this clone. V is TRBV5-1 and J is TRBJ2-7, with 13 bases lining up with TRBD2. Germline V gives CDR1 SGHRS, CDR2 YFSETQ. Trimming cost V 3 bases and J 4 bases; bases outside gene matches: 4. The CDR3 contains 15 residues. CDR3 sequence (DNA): TGCGCCAGCAGCTCCTGGACTAGCGGGAGTTACGAGCAGTACTTC. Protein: CASSSWTSGSYEQYF.

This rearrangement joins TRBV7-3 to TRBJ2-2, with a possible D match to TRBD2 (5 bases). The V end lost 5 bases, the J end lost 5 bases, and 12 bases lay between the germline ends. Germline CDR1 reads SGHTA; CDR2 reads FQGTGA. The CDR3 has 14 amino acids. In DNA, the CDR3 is TGTGCCAGCAGCCTCATGACTAATACCGGGGAGCTGTTTTTT. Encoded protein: CASSLMTNTGELFF.

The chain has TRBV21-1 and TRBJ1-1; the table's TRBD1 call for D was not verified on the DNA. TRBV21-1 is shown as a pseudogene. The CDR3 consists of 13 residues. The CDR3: CASSKAGSAEAFF. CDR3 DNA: TGTGCCAGCAGCAAAGCTGGCTCCGCTGAAGCTTTCTTT.

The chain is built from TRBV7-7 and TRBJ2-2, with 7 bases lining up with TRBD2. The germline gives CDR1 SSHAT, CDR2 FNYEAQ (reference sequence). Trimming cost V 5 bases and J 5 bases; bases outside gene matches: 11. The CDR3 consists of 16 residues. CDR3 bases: TGTGCCAGCAGCCCCTGGGCGGGAGCGGGTACCGGGGAGCTGTTTTTT. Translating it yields CASSPWAGAGTGELFF.

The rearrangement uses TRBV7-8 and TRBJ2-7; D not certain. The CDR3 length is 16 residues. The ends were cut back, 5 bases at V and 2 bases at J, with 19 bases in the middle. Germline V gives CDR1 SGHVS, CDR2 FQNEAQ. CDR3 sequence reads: CASSRSPQSTTYEQYF. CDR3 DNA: TGTGCCAGCAGCCGCTCACCTCAGTCGACAACCTACGAGCAGTACTTC.

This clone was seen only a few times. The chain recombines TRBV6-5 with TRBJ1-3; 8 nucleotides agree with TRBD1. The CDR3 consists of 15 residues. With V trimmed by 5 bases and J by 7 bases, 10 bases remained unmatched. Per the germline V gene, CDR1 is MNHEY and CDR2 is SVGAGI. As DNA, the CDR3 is TGTGCCAGCAGTCACGACAGGGGAGAGTGGAACACCATATATTTT. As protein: CASSHDRGEWNTIYF.

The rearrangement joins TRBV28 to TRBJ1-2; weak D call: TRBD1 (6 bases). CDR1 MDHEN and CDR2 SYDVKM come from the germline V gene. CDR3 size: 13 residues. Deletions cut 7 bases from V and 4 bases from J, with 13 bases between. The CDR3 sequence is CASKSTGFYGYTF. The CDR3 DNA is TGTGCCAGCAAATCGACAGGATTCTATGGCTACACCTTC.

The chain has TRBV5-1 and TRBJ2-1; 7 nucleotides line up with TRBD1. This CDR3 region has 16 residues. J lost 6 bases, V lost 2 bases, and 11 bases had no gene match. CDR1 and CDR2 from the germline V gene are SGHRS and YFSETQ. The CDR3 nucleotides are TGCGCCAGCAGCTTAGATCGACAGGGAGCTGCCAATGAGCAGTTCTTC. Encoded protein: CASSLDRQGAANEQFF.

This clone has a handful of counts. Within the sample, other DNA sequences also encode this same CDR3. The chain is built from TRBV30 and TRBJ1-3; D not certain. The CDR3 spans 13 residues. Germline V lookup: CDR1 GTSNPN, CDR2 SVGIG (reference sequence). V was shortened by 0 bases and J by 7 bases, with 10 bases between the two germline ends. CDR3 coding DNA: TGTGCCTGGAGTGTAAACAGTCGCAACACCATATATTTT. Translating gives CAWSVNSRNTIYF.

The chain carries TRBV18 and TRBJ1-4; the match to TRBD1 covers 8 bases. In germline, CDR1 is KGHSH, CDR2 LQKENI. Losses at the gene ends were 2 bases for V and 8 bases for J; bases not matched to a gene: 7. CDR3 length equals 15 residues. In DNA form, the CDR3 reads TGTGCCAGCTCACCAGGAAGGCAGGGGGCGGAAAAACTGTTTTTT. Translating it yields CASSPGRQGAEKLFF.